Shown below are 17 T cell receptor beta chains from a single sample sequenced in a study of vaccination and CD4 T cells after COVID-19. Antigens of these TCRs are unknown. Treatment denoted: approximately nine-day PBMC culture with coronavirus spike peptide pools or control peptides (ViraFEST assay). Sequence data for DNA of cultured CD4+ T cells were generated by the Oncomine TCR Beta short-read assay. TCRdb ran MiXCR on the PCR reads and lists one entry per CDR3 protein. This repertoire shows 13,000 or so distinct CDR3 sequences, just under 75% found once; its top ten account for 30% to 40%. The sequencing sample was made of CD4+ T cells from blood, cultured in vitro. The receptors here all came from a human donor who had recovered from COVID-19.

The chain links TRBV5-1 to TRBJ1-6; 8 bases fit TRBD1. Looked up from germline, CDR1 is SGHRS and CDR2 is YFSETQ. J lost 7 bases, V lost 6 bases, and 9 bases had no gene match. There are 15 residues in the CDR3. Here the CDR3 reads CASTDRGRGNSPLHF. The CDR3 coding sequence is TGCGCCAGCACCGACAGGGGAAGAGGGAATTCACCCCTCCACTTT.

The genes are TRBV2 and TRBJ2-3; tentatively, D is TRBD2 (5 bases). Per germline, CDR1 SNHLY and CDR2 FYNNEI. The CDR3 is 16 amino acids. V shed 8 bases and J shed 2 bases, with 20 bases lying between them. The CDR3 nucleotides read TGTGCCAGCGCCTGGAGACGGCTAGCTAACACAGATACGCAGTATTTT. It translates to CASAWRRLANTDTQYF.

The rearrangement uses TRBV27 and TRBJ1-6; the D gene is possibly TRBD1 (6 bases). The CDR3 is 13 residues long. Germline values: CDR1 MNHEY, CDR2 SMNVEV (reference sequence). V gave up 5 bases and J gave up 9 bases, with 11 bases separating them. In DNA, the CDR3 is TGTGCCAGCAGTAACAGGGAGACTTCACCCCTCCACTTT. Its translation: CASSNRETSPLHF.

This sequence joins TRBV7-6 and TRBJ2-6; TRBD2 agrees at 8 bases. V was pared by 1 base and J by 2 bases, with 4 bases of the junction left unmatched. This CDR3 has 17 amino acids. Looked up from germline, CDR1 is SGHVS and CDR2 is FNYEAQ. The CDR3 nucleotides read TGTGCCAGCAGCTTAGTGAGCGGGAGAACTGGGGCCAACGTCCTGACTTTC. Translated: CASSLVSGRTGANVLTF.

This chain connects TRBV9 to TRBJ1-2; possibly TRBD1 for D (6 bases). Per germline, CDR1 SGDLS and CDR2 YYNGEE. V shed 3 bases and J shed 2 bases, with 32 bases lying between them. This CDR3 has 21 amino acids. This CDR3 reads CASSANRSPGRGPLSNYGYTF. The DNA of the CDR3 is TGTGCCAGCAGCGCGAACCGTTCACCAGGCAGGGGACCCCTATCCAACTATGGCTACACCTTC.

The rearrangement joins TRBV4-2 to TRBJ2-5; tentatively, D is TRBD1 (5 bases). V was pared by 4 bases and J by 1 base, with 13 bases between. This CDR3 is built from 15 residues. Germline V gene sequence: CDR1 LGHNA, CDR2 YNFKEQ. The CDR3 loop reads CASSPSRGTQETQYF. The CDR3, as DNA: TGTGCCAGCAGCCCATCAAGGGGCACCCAAGAGACCCAGTACTTC.

This chain connects TRBV20-1 to TRBJ2-2; no clear D gene. The CDR3 totals 16 residues. Germline V gene lookup returns CDR1 DFQATT and CDR2 SNEGSKA (reference sequence). Between the trimmed V and J ends, which lost 3 bases and 0 bases, there was a span of 14 bases. This CDR3 reads CSARPVWVANTGELFF. CDR3 DNA sequence: TGCAGTGCTAGGCCCGTGTGGGTTGCGAACACCGGGGAGCTGTTTTTT.

In its sample, this clonotype was seen a few times. The chain combines TRBV24-1 with TRBJ1-5, with 7 bases fitting TRBD1. Germline V gene sequence: CDR1 KGHDR, CDR2 SFDVKD. The CDR3 extends over 17 amino acids. V shed 4 bases and J 0 bases; nucleotides not matched to a gene: 8. The CDR3 reads CATSDHLQGPSNQPQHF. DNA of the CDR3: TGTGCCACCAGTGACCACCTACAGGGGCCTAGCAATCAGCCCCAGCATTTT.

The CDR3 DNA is TGTGCCAGCAGTTACCCAGCCGGAAGGGGCAATCAGCCCCAGCATTTT. Translated, it gives CASSYPAGRGNQPQHF. This chain uses TRBV6-5 with TRBJ1-5, with unresolved D. In germline, CDR1 is MNHEY, CDR2 SVGAGI. The CDR3 runs 16 residues. V shed 2 bases and J shed 2 bases, with 13 bases lying between them.

The chain employs TRBV20-1 and TRBJ1-2; possibly TRBD1 for D (5 bases). V lost 5 bases, J lost 8 bases, and 18 bases lay in between. The CDR3 contains 13 residues. Germline CDR1 DFQATT, CDR2 SNEGSKA (reference sequence). The CDR3 DNA follows: TGCAGTGCTTCCGTCAGGGTAGGGCAGGGCTACACCTTC. It codes for CSASVRVGQGYTF.

CDR3 sequence (DNA): TGCGCCAGCAGCCAACTACAAACAGAAGACACCGGGGAGCTGTTTTTT. Residues: CASSQLQTEDTGELFF. The chain is built from TRBV4-3 and TRBJ2-2; unclear D gene. The CDR3 is 16 residues long. The germline V gene has CDR1 LGHNA and CDR2 YSLEER. Trimming left V 2 bases short and J 3 bases short, with 13 bases between.

A single count supports this clonotype. The chain uses TRBV7-2 and TRBJ2-2, with 13 bases matching TRBD2. CDR1 is SGHTA and CDR2 is FQGNSA in the germline V gene. V gave up 5 bases and J gave up 6 bases; unmatched junction bases: 9. The CDR3 is 17 amino acids. As DNA, the CDR3 is TGTGCCAGCAGCCCCGGGACTAGCGGGACCGTCCCCGGGGAGCTGTTTTTT. It translates to CASSPGTSGTVPGELFF.

The gene calls are TRBV7-3 and TRBJ1-1; D call uncertain. Looked up from germline, CDR1 is SGHTA and CDR2 is FQGTGA. V was trimmed by 4 bases and J by 4 bases, leaving 10 bases between them. This CDR3 is 13 amino acids long. The DNA for the CDR3 is TGTGCCAGCAGCTCCCAATCTTTCACTGAAGCTTTCTTT. Protein: CASSSQSFTEAFF.

This rearrangement joins TRBV20-1 to TRBJ1-5, with TRBD1 identical over 8 bases. The V and J ends lost 2 bases and 6 bases, in that order; junction bases with no gene match: 6. Germline loops: CDR1 DFQATT, CDR2 SNEGSKA (reference sequence). This CDR3 contains 14 residues. This chain's CDR3 is CSARRTGSGQPQHF. The CDR3, as DNA: TGCAGTGCTAGACGGACAGGGTCGGGTCAGCCCCAGCATTTT.

The chain has TRBV6-5 and TRBJ2-7; D possibly corresponds to TRBD1 (7 bases). V lost 3 bases and J 5 bases, leaving 11 bases between the germline ends. Germline lookup yields CDR1 MNHEY and CDR2 SVGAGI. The CDR3 is 13 residues long. The CDR3 sequence is CASSYRRGDEQYF. The CDR3, as DNA: TGTGCCAGCAGTTATCGCAGGGGGGACGAGCAGTACTTC.

This chain uses TRBV27 with TRBJ1-6, with a possible D match to TRBD1 (5 bases). Germline V gene lookup returns CDR1 MNHEY and CDR2 SMNVEV (reference sequence). V lost 2 bases to trimming and J lost 11 bases, with 34 bases between them. This CDR3 comprises 21 residues. CDR3 residues: CASSLLPTTDGGSFFFPPLHF. DNA of the CDR3: TGTGCCAGCAGTTTACTTCCCACGACGGATGGGGGATCTTTCTTTTTCCCACCCCTCCACTTT.

This clonotype was seen just once. This sequence joins TRBV6-2 or TRBV6-3 and TRBJ2-7; D ambiguous. The V end was cut by 6 bases, the J end by 3 bases, with 9 bases between. CDR3 length: 12 amino acids. CDR1 and CDR2 from the germline V gene are MNHEY and SVGEGT. The CDR3 DNA follows: TGTGCCAGCAGCAAACTGGGCTACGAGCAGTACTTC. Its protein product is CASSKLGYEQYF.